Each of the 23 T cell receptor beta chains below was sequenced from the same sample in a study of blood T cells in healthy people across ages. A second PCR, run for 7 to 11 cycles, used a sample-barcoded 5' primer plus a J-beta primer mix. MiXCR, run by TCRdb on the 5' RACE reads, gives a single entry per CDR3 protein. The sample records 550,000 to 800,000 distinct CDR3 sequences, about 34% being singletons. Specimen: blood. Source of these receptors: a woman of 80 years or more in good health.

This clonotype was detected ten times or more. The chain joins TRBV6-5 to TRBJ1-5, with D perhaps matching TRBD1 (5 bases). The CDR3 length is 14 residues. The V gene's germline CDR1 is MNHEY and CDR2 SVGAGI. V was pared by 6 bases and J by 3 bases, with 12 bases between. Here the CDR3 reads CASSPGGFNQPQHF. The CDR3 bases are TGTGCCAGCAGCCCGGGGGGATTCAATCAGCCCCAGCATTTT.

In the case of this clonotype: This may arise from a read error, as a much more abundant clone is one base away. The chain uses TRBV7-9 and TRBJ2-1; 7 positions match TRBD1. Germline assignment: CDR1 SEHNR and CDR2 FQNEAQ (reference sequence). This CDR3 region has 16 residues. Trimming took 4 bases from V and 6 from J; bases not matched to a gene: 12. The CDR3 region has the DNA TGTGCCAGCAGCTCGAAGGACAGGAGCCTCTCCAATGAGCAGTTCTTC. It translates to CASSSKDRSLSNEQFF.

This chain uses TRBV20-1 with TRBJ2-7, with D possibly matching TRBD1 (5 bases). V was trimmed by 1 base and J by 4 bases, leaving 11 bases between them. The CDR3 is made up of 13 amino acids. Germline CDR1 is DFQATT and CDR2 is SNEGSKA (reference sequence). Here the CDR3 reads CSARGRAGYEQYF. The CDR3 DNA sequence: TGCAGTGCTAGAGGACGTGCAGGGTACGAGCAGTACTTC.

This clonotype was detected ten times or more. This could be a read error, since a much larger clone is one nucleotide away. The V call is TRBV12-3 or TRBV12-4, the J call TRBJ2-3; D assignment may be TRBD1 or TRBD2 (5 bases each). V was shortened by 1 base and J by 1 base, with 18 bases between the two germline ends. This CDR3 comprises 18 residues. The CDR3 DNA reads as TGTGCCAGCAGTTTAGGGATTGATACTAGGGGTCGCACAGATACGCAGTATTTT. Translation gives CASSLGIDTRGRTDTQYF.

This clonotype was picked up many times. V usage is TRBV20-1 and J usage is TRBJ2-1; D possibly matches TRBD1 or TRBD2 (5 bases each). The CDR3 is 13 amino acids. V lost 6 bases and J 4 bases, leaving 13 bases between the germline ends. Germline V gene data show CDR1 as DFQATT and CDR2 as SNEGSKA (reference sequence). The CDR3 DNA sequence: TGCAGTGCGGGACGGCAAAGGTACAATGAGCAGTTCTTC. Translation: CSAGRQRYNEQFF.

There are many counts of this clonotype. As DNA, the CDR3 is TGTGCCAGCAGCCCAACCGGGGGCAGCACAGATACGCAGTATTTT. Amino acid sequence: CASSPTGGSTDTQYF. The gene calls are TRBV7-2 and TRBJ2-3; D may be TRBD1 or TRBD2 (6 bases each). CDR3 length: 15 residues. Trimming stripped 5 bases from V and 0 bases from J, with 12 bases between. Germline-derived CDR1 and CDR2 are SGHTA and FQGNSA.

This clonotype showed up many times. The rearrangement joins TRBV29-1 to TRBJ1-2; D possibly corresponds to TRBD1 (5 bases). V was shortened by 3 bases and J by 0 bases, with 11 bases between the two germline ends. This CDR3 contains 14 residues. CDR1 and CDR2 from the germline V gene are SQVTM and ANQGSEA. In DNA, the CDR3 is TGCAGCGTTGATAAGGGGTTCCCTAACTATGGCTACACCTTC. Protein product: CSVDKGFPNYGYTF. Complete variable domain (other parts from reference TRBV29-1 and TRBJ1-2): SAVISQKPSRDICQRGTSLTIQCQVDSQVTMMFWYRQQPGQSLTLIATANQGSEATYESGFVIDKFPISRPNLTFSTLTVSNMSPEDSSIYLCSVDKGFPNYGYTFGSGTRLTVV.

The gene calls are TRBV7-2 and TRBJ1-6, with 7 bases aligning to TRBD1. This CDR3 has 12 residues. CDR1 and CDR2 from the germline V gene are SGHTA and FQGNSA. V gave up 3 bases and J gave up 13 bases; unmatched junction bases: 3. This CDR3 reads CASSLGQSPLHF. As DNA, the CDR3 is TGTGCCAGCAGCTTGGGACAGAGCCCCCTCCACTTT.

On this clonotype itself: A much larger clone differs from this one at a single base, so this may be a read error. This chain uses TRBV10-3 with TRBJ1-2, with D unresolved. The CDR3 is 13 residues long. V shed 6 bases and J shed 6 bases, with 14 bases lying between them. CDR1 ENHRY and CDR2 SYGVKD come from the germline V gene. The CDR3 nucleotides are TGTGCCATCAGGGAGAAGACCCTTCATGGCTACACCTTC. Its protein product is CAIREKTLHGYTF.

This clonotype turned up a few times. This chain uses TRBV15 with TRBJ2-3; D possibly corresponds to TRBD1 (5 bases). Germline loops: CDR1 LNHNV, CDR2 YYDKDF (reference sequence). V was shortened by 3 bases and J by 11 bases, with 24 bases between the two germline ends. The CDR3 is 16 residues long. CDR3 residues: CATSRAVSGPQGVQYF. Here the CDR3 DNA reads TGTGCCACCAGCAGGGCGGTCTCCGGCCCCCAAGGGGTGCAGTATTTT.

The sample holds many counts of this clonotype. The J gene is TRBJ2-7, the V gene TRBV11-2; TRBD2 matches at 13 bases. J lost 2 bases, V lost 4 bases, and 2 bases had no gene match. CDR3 length equals 15 residues. In germline, CDR1 is SGHAT, CDR2 FQNNGV. In DNA form, the CDR3 reads TGTGCCAGCAGCTCGGGACTAGCGGGGACCTACGAGCAGTACTTC. Encoded protein: CASSSGLAGTYEQYF.

This clonotype was counted at least ten times. This chain connects TRBV7-3 to TRBJ2-5; D is ambiguous. Germline-derived CDR1 and CDR2 are SGHTA and FQGTGA. Trimming pared 5 bases from V and 4 bases from J, leaving 11 bases between. The CDR3 runs to 13 residues. CDR3 region: CASSTGPPETQYF. The CDR3 nucleotides read TGTGCCAGCAGCACCGGACCCCCAGAGACCCAGTACTTC.

This chain links TRBV6-5 with TRBJ1-2, with 7 nucleotides matching TRBD1. Germline CDR1 MNHEY, CDR2 SVGAGI. Trimming cost V 6 bases and J 4 bases; bases outside gene matches: 14. This CDR3 region has 16 residues. The CDR3 DNA is TGTGCCAGCAGCATCACTAGGGGGCAGAGGCTCTATGGCTACACCTTC. This codes for CASSITRGQRLYGYTF.

CDR3 DNA sequence: TGCAGTGCTAGCCCACACACAGATACGCAGTATTTT. The encoded protein is CSASPHTDTQYF. The chain links TRBV20-1 to TRBJ2-3; D unresolved. CDR1 and CDR2 from the germline V gene are DFQATT and SNEGSKA (reference sequence). V was trimmed by 3 bases and J by 2 bases, leaving 6 bases between them. The CDR3 is 12 residues long.

A remark on this clonotype: A single base separates this from a much larger clone, so it may be a read error. The J gene is TRBJ1-2, the V gene TRBV7-2; D ambiguous. CDR1 SGHTA and CDR2 FQGNSA come from the germline V gene. CDR3 size: 15 residues. This chain's CDR3 is CASGLARWINYGYTF. CDR3 sequence (DNA): TGTGCCAGCGGCTTAGCGAGATGGATTAACTATGGCTACACCTTC.

The chain carries TRBV12-3 or TRBV12-4 and TRBJ2-3, with D maybe TRBD2 (5 bases). The CDR3 covers 15 residues. The V and J ends lost 6 bases and 1 base respectively, with 14 bases between them. CDR3 protein: CASRGLGVRTDTQYF. As DNA, the CDR3 is TGTGCCAGCAGAGGCCTCGGGGTTCGCACAGATACGCAGTATTTT.

The table lists this clonotype with a few counts. A single base separates this from a much larger clone, so it may be a read error. This chain links TRBV29-1 with TRBJ2-7; D is perhaps TRBD1 or TRBD2 (5 bases each). The germline gives CDR1 SQVTM, CDR2 ANQGSEA. V was cut by 7 bases and J by 2 bases, with 12 bases left in between. CDR3 length equals 12 residues. CDR3: CSGGDGTYEQYF. The CDR3 DNA follows: TGCAGCGGTGGGGACGGCACCTACGAGCAGTACTTC.

This clonotype was detected ten times or more. The rearrangement uses TRBV4-2 and TRBJ2-2, with 10 bases that match TRBD2. V was pared by 3 bases and J by 1 base, with 5 bases of the junction left unmatched. The CDR3 has 17 residues. Germline CDR1 LGHNA, CDR2 YNFKEQ. Written as DNA, the CDR3 is TGTGCCAGCAGCCAGGGCAGACTAGCGGGGAACACCGGGGAGCTGTTTTTT. This sequence encodes CASSQGRLAGNTGELFF.

This clonotype was detected once. This chain links TRBV7-9 with TRBJ2-5, with 9 bases lining up with TRBD1. The CDR3 contains 16 residues. J gave up 1 base and V 5 bases, and 8 bases lay outside the gene matches. In germline, CDR1 is SEHNR, CDR2 FQNEAQ (reference sequence). The CDR3 region is CASSPRTGEGQETQYF. The CDR3, as DNA: TGTGCCAGCAGCCCGAGGACAGGGGAAGGCCAAGAGACCCAGTACTTC.

This clonotype was observed many times. This chain links TRBV12-3 or TRBV12-4 with TRBJ2-5; 8 bases match TRBD2. Trimming took 6 bases from V and 2 from J; bases not matched to a gene: 8. This CDR3 has 15 amino acids. This CDR3 reads CASSLRGGGQETQYF. The CDR3 coding sequence is TGTGCCAGCAGCCTAAGGGGCGGGGGGCAAGAGACCCAGTACTTC.

This clonotype has ten or more counts. The chain links TRBV9 to TRBJ2-7, with D possibly matching TRBD2 (6 bases). The germline V gene has CDR1 SGDLS and CDR2 YYNGEE. This CDR3 has 14 residues. The V end was cut by 0 bases, the J end by 0 bases, with 7 bases between. CDR3 loop: CASSVDGSSYEQYF. CDR3 coding DNA: TGTGCCAGCAGCGTAGACGGGAGCTCCTACGAGCAGTACTTC.

This clonotype has at least ten counts. This chain joins TRBV7-9 and TRBJ2-5, with TRBD2 matching over 8 bases. Germline V gene data show CDR1 as SEHNR and CDR2 as FQNEAQ (reference sequence). The CDR3 has 16 amino acids. With 7 bases clipped from V and 0 bases from J, the junction kept 10 bases outside the gene matches. The CDR3 region is CASILGTSLYQETQYF. For the CDR3, the DNA is TGTGCCAGCATCCTCGGGACTAGTCTGTACCAAGAGACCCAGTACTTC.

About this clonotype: A much larger clone lies a single base off, so this may be a read error. This chain connects TRBV28 to TRBJ2-3; 10 positions match TRBD1. V shed 5 bases and J 6 bases; nucleotides not matched to a gene: 8. The CDR3 loop spans 15 amino acids. CDR1 is MDHEN and CDR2 is SYDVKM in the germline V gene. The CDR3 region is CASSKTGGISDTQYF. CDR3 in DNA: TGTGCCAGCAGTAAGACAGGGGGCATCAGTGATACGCAGTATTTT.